The 14 T cell receptor beta chains below all came from one sample that was sequenced in a study of technical replicates of blood from several donors. Only in-frame clones appear in the TCRdb table, and some are missing; sequencing was by immunoSEQ multiplex PCR. The data contain around 72,000 clones, more than 85% of them singletons. What was sequenced was PBMCs. These receptors came from a human donor in good health. Some clones in this sample may be carry-over from other donors' samples.

The DNA of the CDR3 is TGTGCCAGTAGTACCCGGGACAGGGGGCGGGTAGGACAGCCCCAGCATTTT. It translates to CASSTRDRGRVGQPQHF. This chain links TRBV19 with TRBJ1-5, with 12 bases that match TRBD1. Germline V CDR1 and CDR2: LNHDA, SQIVND (reference sequence). The CDR3 has 17 residues. The junction had 11 bases not matched to a gene; V was cut back by 4 bases and J by 7 bases.

The chain couples TRBV30 to TRBJ1-3; D is ambiguous. Germline CDR1 is GTSNPN and CDR2 is SVGIG (reference sequence). Trimming stripped 0 bases from V and 0 bases from J, with 3 bases between. This CDR3 has 13 amino acids. CDR3 region: CAWSVSSGNTIYF. CDR3 nucleotide sequence: TGTGCCTGGAGTGTCAGCTCTGGAAACACCATATATTTT.

The rearrangement links TRBV6-5 to TRBJ1-1; the D gene is possibly TRBD1 (5 bases). CDR3 size: 13 residues. Per germline, CDR1 MNHEY and CDR2 SVGAGI. With 6 bases removed from V and 0 bases from J, the gap between germline ends came to 8 bases. This CDR3 reads CASRDSLNTEAFF. The DNA for the CDR3 is TGTGCCAGCAGAGACAGCTTGAACACTGAAGCTTTCTTT.

The chain combines TRBV29-1 with TRBJ1-4, with D perhaps TRBD1 (6 bases). V lost 4 bases to trimming and J lost 7 bases, with 16 bases between them. Germline loops: CDR1 SQVTM, CDR2 ANQGSEA. CDR3 length: 14 amino acids. CDR3 bases: TGCAGCGTTGTACCGCGGGGGGGCGGTGAAAAACTGTTTTTT. This codes for CSVVPRGGGEKLFF.

This clone occurred a few times. The V gene is TRBV6-1, the J gene TRBJ2-1, with 9 bases identical to TRBD2. J gave up 6 bases and V 6 bases, and 9 bases lay outside the gene matches. CDR1 and CDR2 (germline): MNHNS, SASEGT. The CDR3 loop spans 15 amino acids. The CDR3 bases are TGTGCCAGCAGCCCGACCGGGACTAGCCGCAATGAGCAGTTCTTC. Amino acids: CASSPTGTSRNEQFF.

This sequence joins TRBV4-3 and TRBJ1-4; D not resolved. V lost 0 bases and J 4 bases, leaving 6 bases between the germline ends. Per the germline V gene, CDR1 is LGHNA and CDR2 is YSLEER. The CDR3 is 14 amino acids. The CDR3 loop is CASSQDTGNEKLFF. Written as DNA, the CDR3 is TGCGCCAGCAGCCAAGATACGGGTAATGAAAAACTGTTTTTT.

This chain joins TRBV2 and TRBJ2-1; the D is unclear. The ends were cut back, 5 bases at V and 8 bases at J, with 10 bases in the middle. Germline assignment: CDR1 SNHLY and CDR2 FYNNEI. CDR3 size: 12 residues. CDR3 amino acids: CASSSQAYEQFF. Here the CDR3 DNA reads TGTGCCAGCAGTTCCCAGGCCTATGAGCAGTTCTTC.

With respect to this clone: A junction boundary mismatches the germline segment, possibly from a read error. The rearrangement links TRBV18 to TRBJ2-7; 7 positions agree with TRBD2. The CDR3 spans 14 residues. CDR1 KGHSH and CDR2 LQKENI come from the germline V gene. The CDR3 protein is CASSTSDRSYVQYF. CDR3 DNA sequence: TGTGCCAGCTCAACTAGCGACAGATCGTACGTGCAGTACTTC.

The rearrangement uses TRBV5-6 and TRBJ2-3; no definite D call. V was pared by 0 bases and J by 6 bases, with 5 bases between. The CDR3 length is 12 residues. The germline V gene has CDR1 SGHDT and CDR2 YYEEEE. The CDR3 coding sequence is TGTGCCAGCAGCTTGGCCAGGGATACGCAGTATTTT. As protein: CASSLARDTQYF.

The V gene is TRBV7-7, the J gene TRBJ2-5; no definite D call. In germline, CDR1 is SSHAT, CDR2 FNYEAQ (reference sequence). The CDR3 is 13 amino acids. V lost 5 bases and J lost 5, with 12 bases in between. The chain's CDR3 is CASSPDPGETQYF. CDR3 nucleotides: TGTGCCAGCAGCCCCGATCCCGGGGAGACCCAGTACTTC.

The chain uses TRBV5-1 and TRBJ2-2; 11 bases line up with TRBD2. The CDR3 is made up of 18 amino acids. Germline V gene sequence: CDR1 SGHRS, CDR2 YFSETQ. With V trimmed by 4 bases and J by 3 bases, 11 bases remained unmatched. The CDR3 sequence is CASSPGTSGLRYTGELFF. The CDR3 DNA follows: TGCGCCAGCAGCCCCGGGACTAGCGGCCTGAGGTACACCGGGGAGCTGTTTTTT. The full variable domain, completed using reference TRBV5-1 and TRBJ2-2, is KAGVTQTPRYLIKTRGQQVTLSCSPISGHRSVSWYQQTPGQGLQFLFEYFSETQRNKGNFPGRFSGRQFSNSRSEMNVSTLELGDSALYLCASSPGTSGLRYTGELFFGEGSRLTVL.

The rearrangement uses TRBV27 and TRBJ1-2, with D uncertain. The CDR3 extends over 13 amino acids. Looked up from germline, CDR1 is MNHEY and CDR2 is SMNVEV (reference sequence). V was clipped by 2 bases and J by 4 bases, with 8 bases between them. The CDR3 reads CASSLGPGYGYTF. DNA for the CDR3: TGTGCCAGCAGTTTAGGGCCAGGCTATGGCTACACCTTC.

This clone was counted once. CDR3 amino acids: CAWSRGTAGMEETQYF. The DNA for the CDR3 is TGTGCCTGGAGTCGTGGTACGGCGGGGATGGAAGAGACCCAGTACTTC. V gene TRBV30 combines with J gene TRBJ2-5, with a possible D match to TRBD2 (6 bases). Germline V CDR1 and CDR2: GTSNPN, SVGIG (reference sequence). The CDR3 is 16 residues long. V lost 2 bases and J 3 bases, leaving 19 bases between the germline ends.

The chain employs TRBV7-2 and TRBJ2-5, with D uncertain. Per germline, CDR1 SGHTA and CDR2 FQGNSA. Trimming pared 5 bases from V and 4 bases from J, leaving 11 bases between. This CDR3 comprises 13 residues. The CDR3 spells CASSSSVLETQYF. The CDR3 DNA reads as TGTGCCAGCAGCAGCTCCGTTCTAGAGACCCAGTACTTC.